The present entry profiles one T cell receptor beta chain with its context. The V end was cut by 4 bases, the J end by 4 bases, with 10 bases between. The CDR3 contains 13 residues. Germline CDR1 reads SNHLY; CDR2 reads FYNNEI. This record belongs to a study of blood T cell repertoires in COVID-19. Generated by immunoSEQ multiplex PCR, the TCRdb table keeps only in-frame clones and is missing some. The table lists some 250,000 clones, 91% of them singletons. Specimen: PBMCs or T cells enriched from blood (not recorded which). The chain employs TRBV2 and TRBJ1-2; weak D call: TRBD1 (5 bases). The source is a human donor in a cohort exposed to, infected with or recovered from COVID-19 (not recorded which). The donor label of this sample is uncertain. The CDR3 is CASSAQGSYGYTF. The CDR3 DNA sequence: TGTGCCAGCAGTGCCCAGGGCTCCTATGGCTACACCTTC. The full variable domain, rest sourced from reference TRBV2 and TRBJ1-2, is EPEVTQTPSHQVTQMGQEVILRCVPISNHLYFYWYRQILGQKVEFLVSFYNNEISEKSEIFDDQFSVERPDGSNFTLKIRSTKLEDSAMYFCASSAQGSYGYTFGSGTRLTVV.